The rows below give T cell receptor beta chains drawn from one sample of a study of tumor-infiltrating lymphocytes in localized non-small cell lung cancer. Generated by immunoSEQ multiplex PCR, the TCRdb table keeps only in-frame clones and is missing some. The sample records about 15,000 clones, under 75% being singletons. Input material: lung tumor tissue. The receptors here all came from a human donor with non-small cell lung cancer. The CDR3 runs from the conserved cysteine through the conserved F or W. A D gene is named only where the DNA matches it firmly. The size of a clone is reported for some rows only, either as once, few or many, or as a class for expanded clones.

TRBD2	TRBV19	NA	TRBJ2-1	CASSIMSGRSSYNEQFF	TGTGCCAGTAGTATTATGAGCGGGAGGAGCTCCTACAATGAGCAGTTCTTC
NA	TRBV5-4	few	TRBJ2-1	CASSLAASYNEQFF	TGTGCCAGCAGCTTGGCGGCTTCCTACAATGAGCAGTTCTTC
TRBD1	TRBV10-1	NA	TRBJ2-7	CASSDGQESYEQYF	TGCGCCAGCAGCGACGGACAGGAATCCTACGAGCAGTACTTC
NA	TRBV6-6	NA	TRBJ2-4	CASSSDRLGDIQYF	TGTGCCAGCAGCTCGGACAGATTAGGGGACATTCAGTACTTC
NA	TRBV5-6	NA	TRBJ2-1	CASSSRGRFSYNEQFF	TGTGCCAGCAGCTCCCGGGGGAGATTCTCCTACAATGAGCAGTTCTTC
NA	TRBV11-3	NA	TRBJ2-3	CASSLVQGTDTQYF	TGTGCCAGCAGCCTAGTTCAGGGAACAGATACGCAGTATTTT
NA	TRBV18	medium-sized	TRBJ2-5	CASSPEAGETQYF	TGTGCCAGCTCACCAGAGGCTGGGGAGACCCAGTACTTC
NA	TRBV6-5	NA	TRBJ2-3	CASSYDREDTQYF	TGTGCCAGCAGTTACGATCGGGAGGATACGCAGTATTTT
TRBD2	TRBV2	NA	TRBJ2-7	CASRGGDYDYEQYF	TGTGCCAGCAGGGGAGGGGACTACGACTACGAGCAGTACTTC
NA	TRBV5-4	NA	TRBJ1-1	CASSPVGQNTEAFF	TGTGCCAGCAGCCCCGTGGGACAGAACACTGAAGCTTTCTTT
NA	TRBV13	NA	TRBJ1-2	CASSLRQATNYGYTF	TGTGCCAGCAGCCTGAGACAGGCTACTAACTATGGCTACACCTTC
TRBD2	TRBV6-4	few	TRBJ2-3	CASSDGAGSTDTQYF	TGTGCCAGCAGCGATGGAGCGGGAAGCACAGATACGCAGTATTTT
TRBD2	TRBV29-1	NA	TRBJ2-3	CSVRRTSGRVFTQYF	TGCAGCGTCCGACGGACTAGCGGGAGGGTATTTACGCAGTATTTT
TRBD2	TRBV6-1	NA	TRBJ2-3	CASSEALAGDTIKSTDTQYF	TGTGCCAGCAGTGAAGCACTAGCGGGAGATACGATTAAAAGCACAGATACGCAGTATTTT
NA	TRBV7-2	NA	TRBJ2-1	CAIAGGWNEQFF	TGTGCCATAGCAGGGGGGTGGAATGAGCAGTTCTTC
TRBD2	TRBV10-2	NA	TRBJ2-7	CASSELLAGSSYEQYF	TGCGCCAGCAGTGAGTTACTAGCGGGGAGCTCCTACGAGCAGTACTTC
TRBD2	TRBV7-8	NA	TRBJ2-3	CASSLVRTYTSGRGLDTDTQYF	TGTGCCAGCAGCCTCGTGAGGACATACACTAGCGGGAGGGGGCTTGACACAGATACGCAGTATTTT
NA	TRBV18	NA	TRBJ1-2	CASSRGANNYGYTF	TGTGCCAGCTCACGGGGGGCGAATAACTATGGCTACACCTTC
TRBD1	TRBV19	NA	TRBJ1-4	CASSTGTGGALREKLFF	TGTGCCAGTAGCACCGGGACAGGGGGCGCGCTAAGGGAAAAACTGTTTTTT
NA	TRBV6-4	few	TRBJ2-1	CASSEAPEGSNEQFF	TGTGCCAGCAGTGAAGCACCCGAGGGGTCCAATGAGCAGTTCTTC
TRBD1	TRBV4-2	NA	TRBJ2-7	CASSQDTIATGTGSPYEQYF	TGTGCCAGCAGCCAAGATACTATCGCTACCGGGACAGGGAGTCCCTACGAGCAGTACTTC
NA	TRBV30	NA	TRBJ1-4	CAWSNGVSEKLFF	TGTGCCTGGAGTAATGGGGTCAGTGAAAAACTGTTTTTT
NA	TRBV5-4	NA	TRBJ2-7	CASSLWGYEQYF	TGTGCCAGCAGCTTGTGGGGCTACGAGCAGTACTTC
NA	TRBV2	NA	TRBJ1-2	CASSEGGISYGYTF	TGTGCCAGCAGTGAGGGAGGCATAAGCTATGGCTACACCTTC
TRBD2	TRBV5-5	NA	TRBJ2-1	CASSPGLAGVNEQFF	TGTGCCAGCAGCCCCGGACTAGCGGGAGTTAATGAGCAGTTCTTC
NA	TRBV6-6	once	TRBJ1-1	CASSYGGSGDPEAFF	TGTGCCAGCAGTTACGGGGGGTCAGGGGATCCTGAAGCTTTCTTT
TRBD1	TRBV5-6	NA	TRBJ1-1	CASSSTRQGARAFF	TGTGCCAGCAGCTCTACCCGACAGGGGGCCCGAGCTTTCTTT
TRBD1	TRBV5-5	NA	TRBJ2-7	CASSLGDPGQNF	TGTGCCAGCAGCTTGGGGGATCCGGGACAGAACTTC
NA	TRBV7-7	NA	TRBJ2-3	CASSPEWGTDTQYF	TGTGCTAGCAGCCCCGAGTGGGGGACAGATACGCAGTATTTT
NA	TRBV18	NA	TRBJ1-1	CASSPDPGLLYMNTEAFF	TGTGCCAGCTCACCGGACCCGGGCCTCCTTTACATGAACACTGAAGCTTTCTTT
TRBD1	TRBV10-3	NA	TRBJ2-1	CATWGQGEDNEQFF	TGTGCCACATGGGGGCAGGGGGAAGACAATGAGCAGTTCTTC
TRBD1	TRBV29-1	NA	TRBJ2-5	CSVEGTGDQETQYF	TGCAGCGTTGAGGGGACAGGGGACCAAGAGACCCAGTACTTC
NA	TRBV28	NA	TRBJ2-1	CASSFPPISASNEQFF	TGTGCCAGCAGTTTTCCCCCGATTAGCGCGAGCAATGAGCAGTTCTTC
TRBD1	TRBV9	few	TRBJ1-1	CASSTGQGSNTEAFF	TGTGCCAGCAGCACCGGACAGGGATCGAACACTGAAGCTTTCTTT
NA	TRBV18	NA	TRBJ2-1	CASSPSTTGTSTSPFF	TGTGCCAGCTCACCATCTACAACCGGGACCTCCACTTCCCCGTTCTTC
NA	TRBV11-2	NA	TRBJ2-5	CASSTAGPTGTQYF	TGTGCCAGCAGCACCGCAGGGCCCACAGGGACCCAGTACTTC
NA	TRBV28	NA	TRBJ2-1	CASSSPPSVGQFF	TGTGCCAGCAGTTCCCCCCCCTCGGTTGGGCAGTTCTTC
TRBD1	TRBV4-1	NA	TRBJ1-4	CASSQDRGEGAATNEKLFF	TGCGCCAGCAGCCAAGATCGTGGGGAGGGGGCGGCAACTAATGAAAAACTGTTTTTT
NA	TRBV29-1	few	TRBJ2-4	CSVDWQGKGKNIQYF	TGCAGCGTTGACTGGCAGGGCAAGGGGAAAAACATTCAGTACTTC
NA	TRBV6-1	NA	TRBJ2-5	CASSEILPSAFQETQYF	TGTGCCAGCAGTGAAATTTTGCCTAGCGCGTTTCAAGAGACCCAGTACTTC
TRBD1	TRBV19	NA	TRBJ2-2	CASSIGGQGGRYTGELFF	TGTGCCAGTAGTATTGGCGGACAAGGGGGCAGGTACACCGGGGAGCTGTTTTTT